Listed below are T cell receptor beta chains from one sample, sequenced in a study of blood T cell repertoires in COVID-19. The data were produced by immunoSEQ multiplex PCR, yet TCRdb's version contains in-frame clones alone and is incomplete. The data contain 200,000 to 250,000 clones, 70% to 85% of them singletons. What was sequenced was PBMCs or T cells enriched from blood (not recorded which). The receptors stem from a man in his sixties who had recovered from COVID-19. The CDR3 runs from the conserved cysteine through the conserved F or W. A D gene is named only where the DNA matches it firmly. Expanded clones get a size class; other rows say once, few or many, or leave the size out.

>TRBV7-9|-|-|TRBJ2-7
TGTGCCAGCAGCCCCCCCGGCTACGAGCAGTACTTC
CASSPPGYEQYF
>TRBV21-1|-|-|TRBJ2-1
TGTGCCAGCAGCAACCGGACAGGGGACCACAATGAGCAGTTCTTC
CASSNRTGDHNEQFF
>TRBV5-6|-|-|TRBJ1-2
TGTGCCAGCAGCGCGGAGGGGAGGTGGAGTGGTGGCTACACCTTC
CASSAEGRWSGGYTF
>TRBV5-6|-|-|TRBJ1-5
TGTGCCAGCAGCTTGGCACTGACTGTGTCGACCCAGCATTTT
CASSLALTVSTQHF
>TRBV7-2|-|TRBD1|TRBJ1-5
TGTGCCAGCAGCCCCCAACGGACAGGGGGAATTAATCAGCCCCAGCATTTT
CASSPQRTGGINQPQHF
>TRBV19|few|TRBD1|TRBJ2-2
TGTGCCAGTAAAATCGGGACAGGGGACACCGGGGAGCTGTTTTTT
CASKIGTGDTGELFF
>TRBV5-1|-|TRBD1|TRBJ2-7
TGCGCCAGCAGCGGGAGGACGGACAGGGCTTACGAGCAGTACTTC
CASSGRTDRAYEQYF
>TRBV10-1|-|-|TRBJ1-5
TGCGCCAGCGGAGGTACCGGGCCCCCGCGGTGTGGGCCCCAGCATTTT
CASGGTGPPRCGPQHF
>TRBV4-3|-|-|TRBJ2-3
TGCGCCAGCAGCCAAGAGCTAGCGCTGAGCACAGATACGCAGTATTTT
CASSQELALSTDTQYF
>TRBV7-2|-|-|TRBJ2-1
TGTGCCAGCAGCTCACAGGGTTACAATGAGCAGTTCTTC
CASSSQGYNEQFF
>TRBV5-4|-|-|TRBJ1-2
TGTGCCAGCAGCTCACCGACGGCGGGCTATGGCTACACCTTC
CASSSPTAGYGYTF
>TRBV3-1/TRBV3-2|-|TRBD1|TRBJ1-6
TGTGCCAGCAGCCAAGAATGGGGACAGAAATCACCCCTCCACTTT
CASSQEWGQKSPLHF
>TRBV18|-|-|TRBJ1-4
TGTGCCAGCTCAGGAAAGACAGTAGCAACTAATGAAAAACTGTTTTTT
CASSGKTVATNEKLFF
>TRBV5-6|-|-|TRBJ2-2
TGTGCCAGCAGCTTTTTACAGGCCGGAACCGGGGAGCTGTTTTTT
CASSFLQAGTGELFF
>TRBV18|-|TRBD2|TRBJ2-1
TGTGCCAGCTCCCCTAGCGGGGGGGCCTCCTACAATGAGCAGTTCTTC
CASSPSGGASYNEQFF
>TRBV19|-|TRBD1|TRBJ2-1
TGTGCCAGTAGTACCCGGACAGGTATATCCTACAATGAGCAGTTCTTC
CASSTRTGISYNEQFF
>TRBV7-9|-|-|TRBJ2-3
TGTGCCAGCAGCTTAGTTCCCTACACAGATACGCAGTATTTT
CASSLVPYTDTQYF
>TRBV5-1|-|-|TRBJ1-1
TGCGCCAGCAGCTGGATCGGACAGAGCCTAAACACTGAAGCTTTCTTT
CASSWIGQSLNTEAFF
>TRBV6-4|-|TRBD1|TRBJ1-2
TGTGCCAGCAGTCCCGACAGGGGGCTTAACTATGGCTACACCTTC
CASSPDRGLNYGYTF
>TRBV7-2|few|-|TRBJ2-2
TGTGCCAGCAGCCCGATCAGGGCCGGGGAGCTGTTTTTT
CASSPIRAGELFF
>TRBV6-5|-|TRBD1|TRBJ2-7
TGTGCCACAAACCGGGACAGGGGCTACGAGCAGTACTTC
CATNRDRGYEQYF
>TRBV5-6|-|TRBD1|TRBJ2-7
TGTGCCAGCAGCTTGTACGTCAGGGGGACGGGGGAGCAGTACTTC
CASSLYVRGTGEQYF
>TRBV29-1|-|TRBD2|TRBJ2-1
TGCAGCCTCTCGGAAGCGGGGGTTTACAATGAGCAGTTCTTC
CSLSEAGVYNEQFF
>TRBV18|-|-|TRBJ1-2
TGTGCCAGCTCACCAATGAAGGGGCTGAGCTATGGCTACACCTTC
CASSPMKGLSYGYTF
>TRBV15|-|-|TRBJ2-1
TGTGCCACCAGCAGCCGGGCTGGGGGCCGGACTTACAATGAGCAGTTCTTC
CATSSRAGGRTYNEQFF
>TRBV10-2|-|-|TRBJ2-7
TGCGCCAGCAGTGAGACAGAATACGAGCAGTACTTC
CASSETEYEQYF
>TRBV6-6|-|TRBD2|TRBJ2-5
TGTGCCTCGCGGACTAGCGGGAACAAAGAGACCCAGTACTTC
CASRTSGNKETQYF
>TRBV5-1|-|TRBD1|TRBJ1-2
TGCGCCAGCAGCTCGACCGGGACAGGGTCGCATGGCTACACCTTC
CASSSTGTGSHGYTF
>TRBV18|-|TRBD1|TRBJ1-2
TGTGCCAGCTCACCTGCGGGGACAGGGAAGCGGAGCTACACCTTC
CASSPAGTGKRSYTF
>TRBV3-1/TRBV3-2|-|TRBD2|TRBJ2-2
TGTGCCAGCAGCCAAGATGCGGGGGGCCCCGGGGAGCTGTTTTTT
CASSQDAGGPGELFF
>TRBV30|-|TRBD1|TRBJ1-5
TGTGCCTGGAAGGAGACAGGGATGGGCAATCAGCCCCAGCATTTT
CAWKETGMGNQPQHF
>TRBV5-4|-|TRBD1|TRBJ1-6
TGTGCCAGCAGCCCGGACAGGACTTATAATTCACCCCTCCACTTT
CASSPDRTYNSPLHF
>TRBV27|-|-|TRBJ2-7
TGTGCCAGCAGGCCCCAAGGATGGGAGACCTACGAGCAGTACTTC
CASRPQGWETYEQYF
>TRBV11-1|-|TRBD1|TRBJ2-5
TGTGCCAGCAGCCTGGACAGGTTCCAAGAGACCCAGTACTTC
CASSLDRFQETQYF
>TRBV21-1|-|-|TRBJ1-5
TGTGCCAGCAGCAAAGTCCGGGACTCAACCCATCAGCCCCAGCATTTT
CASSKVRDSTHQPQHF
>TRBV11-3|-|TRBD2|TRBJ2-3
TGTGCCAGCAGCTTGGGGGGACTAAGCACAGATACGCAGTATTTT
CASSLGGLSTDTQYF
>TRBV19|-|-|TRBJ1-5
TGTGCCAGTAGGAAAGAACCGGGAGGGGGCAATCAGCCCCAGCATTTT
CASRKEPGGGNQPQHF
>TRBV7-2|-|TRBD2|TRBJ2-7
TGTGCCAGCAGCCTCGGAACGGGACTAGCGGGATACGAGCAGTACTTC
CASSLGTGLAGYEQYF
>TRBV19|many|TRBD1|TRBJ1-3
TGTGCCAGTAGTGCCACGACAGGGGCTGGAAACACCATATATTTT
CASSATTGAGNTIYF
>TRBV7-9|-|-|TRBJ2-1
TGTGCCAACAGCTCGCCAGGGGACCCCTACAATGAGCAGTTCTTC
CANSSPGDPYNEQFF
>TRBV5-1|-|-|TRBJ2-1
TGCGCCAGCAGCTTGGAGGGAGATACTGAGCAGTTCTTC
CASSLEGDTEQFF
>TRBV19|-|TRBD1|TRBJ2-2
TGTGCCAGTAGTCCACAGGACAGGCGGAACACCGGGGAGCTGTTTTTT
CASSPQDRRNTGELFF
>TRBV10-2|-|TRBD1|TRBJ2-2
TGCGCCAGCAGTGATGGTCGGGACAGGGGTACCGGGGAGCTGTTTTTT
CASSDGRDRGTGELFF
>TRBV3-1/TRBV3-2|-|-|TRBJ1-6
TGTGCCAGCAGCCTTGGACAGCATAATTCACCCCTCCACTTT
CASSLGQHNSPLHF
>TRBV7-9|-|TRBD1|TRBJ1-4
TGTGCCAGCAGCTTGGACAGGGGCACTAATGAAAAACTGTTTTTT
CASSLDRGTNEKLFF
>TRBV9|-|-|TRBJ2-1
TGTGCCAGCAGCATCTCGGGGGTAGCCTACAATGAGCAGTTCTTC
CASSISGVAYNEQFF
>TRBV19|many|-|TRBJ1-1
TGTGCCAGTAGTGACAGGTTGAACACTGAAGCTTTCTTT
CASSDRLNTEAFF
>TRBV6-5|-|-|TRBJ1-2
TGTGCCAGCAGTCAGAGGGGGATTGGCGGCTACACCTTC
CASSQRGIGGYTF
>TRBV9|-|TRBD1|TRBJ2-7
TGTGCCAGCAGCGTAGCAACAGGGGGCTACTACGAGCAGTACTTC
CASSVATGGYYEQYF